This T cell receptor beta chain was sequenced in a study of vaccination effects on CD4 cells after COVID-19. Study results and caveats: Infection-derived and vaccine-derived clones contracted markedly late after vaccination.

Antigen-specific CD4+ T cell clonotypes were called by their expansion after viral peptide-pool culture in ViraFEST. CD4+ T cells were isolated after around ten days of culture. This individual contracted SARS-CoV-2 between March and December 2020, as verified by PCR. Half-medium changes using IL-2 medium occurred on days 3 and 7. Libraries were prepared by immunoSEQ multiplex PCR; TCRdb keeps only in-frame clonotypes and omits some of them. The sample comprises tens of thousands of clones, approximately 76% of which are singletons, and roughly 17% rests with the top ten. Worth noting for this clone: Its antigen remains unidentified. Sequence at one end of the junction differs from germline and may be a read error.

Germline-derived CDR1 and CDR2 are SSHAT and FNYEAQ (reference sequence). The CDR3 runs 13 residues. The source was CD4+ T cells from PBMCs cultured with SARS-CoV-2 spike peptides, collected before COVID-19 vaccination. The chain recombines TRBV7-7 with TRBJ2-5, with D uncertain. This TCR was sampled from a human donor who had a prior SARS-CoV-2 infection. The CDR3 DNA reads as TGTGCTAGCAGCGCCGACTGGCAAGAGACCCAGTACTTC. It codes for CASSADWQETQYF.